One sample yielded the 24 T cell receptor beta chains listed below, sequenced in a study of a mutant IDH1 vaccine in newly diagnosed glioma (dated by TCRdb to the early 2020s). The library was built by means of the immunoSEQ multiplex PCR assay. TCRdb stores this immuneACCESS table with in-frame sequences only. Part of the clones is absent; in the studies checked, under half of the shortfall reflects unresolved V genes, and no reason is known for the rest. The sample table holds some 29,000 clones, of which around 83% were seen once. The ten most abundant clones make up over 15% of the sample. The time point label of this sample denotes: week 23, last vaccination. Each vaccine dose, consisting of 300 ug of a 20-mer mutant IDH1 peptide in Montanide, was administered subcutaneously with topical imiquimod. These receptors lack a known antigen. The sample here was PBMCs, taken from a glioma patient whose treatment included an IDH1 peptide vaccine. These receptors were obtained from a woman in her 30s with glioma.

This clone was counted at least ten times. Distinct nucleotide sequences in the sample also encode this CDR3. This rearrangement joins TRBV29-1 to TRBJ1-2, with D unresolved. The CDR3 consists of 12 residues. Germline CDR1 SQVTM, CDR2 ANQGSEA. V dropped 3 bases and J dropped 6 bases, with 11 bases sitting between them. CDR3 nucleotides: TGCAGCGTTGATTCGTCTAGGGATGGCTACACCTTC. The encoded protein is CSVDSSRDGYTF.

The table lists this clone with a count of one. V and J are TRBV7-9 and TRBJ2-4; D ambiguous. The CDR3 loop spans 12 amino acids. Trimming pared 7 bases from V and 8 bases from J, leaving 12 bases between. Germline lookup yields CDR1 SEHNR and CDR2 FQNEAQ (reference sequence). CDR3 nucleotides: TGTGCCAGCACCTCGACTGGAGACATTCAGTACTTC. It translates to CASTSTGDIQYF.

CDR3 in DNA: TGTGCCAGCAGCCAAAAGGGGCAAAAACTGTTTTTT. This gives the protein CASSQKGQKLFF. The chain combines TRBV6-5 with TRBJ1-4, with D possibly matching TRBD1 (5 bases). V lost 6 bases and J lost 9, with 11 bases in between. This CDR3 has 12 amino acids. Germline lookup yields CDR1 MNHEY and CDR2 SVGAGI.

The chain employs TRBV6-6 and TRBJ2-3; TRBD2 might be the D (5 bases). The CDR3 covers 12 residues. V lost 4 bases and J 6 bases, leaving 8 bases between the germline ends. Germline V gene data show CDR1 as MNHNY and CDR2 as SVGAGI (reference sequence). The DNA for the CDR3 is TGTGCCAGCAGTTTACTAGGGGATACGCAGTATTTT. Its protein product is CASSLLGDTQYF.

This sequence joins TRBV7-2 and TRBJ2-2, with D perhaps being TRBD1 or TRBD2 (5 bases each). The germline V gene encodes CDR1 SGHTA and CDR2 FQGNSA. The length of the CDR3 is 15 residues. The V end lost 3 bases, the J end lost 6 bases, and 14 bases lay between the germline ends. CDR3 nucleotide sequence: TGTGCCAGCAGCTTTGAGGGGTCTAGGGCCGGGGAGCTGTTTTTT. This sequence encodes CASSFEGSRAGELFF. Supplemented by reference TRBV7-2 and TRBJ2-2, the full variable domain reads GAGVSQSPSNKVTEKGKDVELRCDPISGHTALYWYRQSLGQGLEFLIYFQGNSAPDKSGLPSDRFSAERTGGSVSTLTIQRTQQEDSAVYLCASSFEGSRAGELFFGEGSRLTVL.

This chain uses TRBV7-2 with TRBJ1-4; D ambiguous. This CDR3 is built from 14 residues. Germline-derived CDR1 and CDR2 are SGHTA and FQGNSA. Deletions cut 1 base from V and 4 bases from J, with 7 bases between. The chain's CDR3 is CASSLGVYNEKLFF. Written as DNA, the CDR3 is TGTGCCAGCAGCTTAGGGGTATATAATGAAAAACTGTTTTTT.

CDR3: CASSFGLVGGSNYGYTF. CDR3 nucleotides: TGTGCCAGCAGCTTCGGTTTGGTTGGGGGCTCTAACTATGGCTACACCTTC. The chain joins TRBV5-6 to TRBJ1-2; perhaps TRBD1 as D (6 bases). Trimming removed 2 bases from V and 0 bases from J, with 17 bases in between. This CDR3 comprises 17 residues. The germline gives CDR1 SGHDT, CDR2 YYEEEE.

V gene TRBV7-9 combines with J gene TRBJ2-5; D gene uncertain. Trimming took off 1 base at V and 2 bases at J, with 8 bases between the two ends. CDR1 SEHNR and CDR2 FQNEAQ come from the germline V gene (reference sequence). The CDR3 is 14 residues long. The CDR3 nucleotides are TGTGCCAGCAGCTTAGTGGAGCTACAAGAGACCCAGTACTTC. It specifies CASSLVELQETQYF.

The chain employs TRBV4-1 and TRBJ1-1; possible D gene TRBD1, 5 bases. V lost 4 bases and J lost 5, with 8 bases in between. Germline CDR1 and CDR2: MGHRA and YSYEKL. CDR3 size: 12 residues. CDR3 sequence reads: CASSPGRTEAFF. The CDR3 DNA sequence: TGCGCCAGCAGCCCAGGGCGGACTGAAGCTTTCTTT.

The chain employs TRBV7-8 and TRBJ2-7, with D tentatively TRBD1 (6 bases). V was cut by 2 bases and J by 7 bases, with 24 bases left in between. Germline loops: CDR1 SGHVS, CDR2 FQNEAQ. CDR3 length: 17 amino acids. CDR3 sequence reads: CASSLTEGGLAPPEQYF. CDR3 nucleotide sequence: TGTGCCAGCAGCTTAACAGAAGGGGGTCTCGCCCCCCCAGAGCAGTACTTC.

This clone has more than one count but fewer than ten. This chain links TRBV29-1 with TRBJ1-4, with D tentatively TRBD1 (5 bases). V lost 0 bases to trimming and J lost 10 bases, with 12 bases between them. The CDR3 extends over 13 amino acids. Germline assignment: CDR1 SQVTM and CDR2 ANQGSEA. The CDR3 reads CSVEDGPGGKLFF. The CDR3 DNA follows: TGCAGCGTTGAAGATGGCCCCGGGGGAAAACTGTTTTTT.

The sample holds one count of this clone. The chain carries TRBV7-9 and TRBJ2-1; D gene unclear. V lost 8 bases and J lost 1, with 12 bases in between. Germline-derived CDR1 and CDR2 are SEHNR and FQNEAQ (reference sequence). The CDR3 runs to 14 residues. The CDR3 DNA sequence: TGTGCCAGCCGTACAGAGGCGTCCTACAATGAGCAGTTCTTC. Its protein product is CASRTEASYNEQFF.

The chain uses TRBV5-6 and TRBJ1-6, with D tentatively TRBD1 (6 bases). Trimming shortened V by 5 bases and J by 0 bases, and 15 bases separated the two germline ends. The CDR3 covers 17 residues. The germline gives CDR1 SGHDT, CDR2 YYEEEE. In DNA form, the CDR3 reads TGTGCCAGCAGTCTGTCGGGGGCTAGCTCCTATAATTCACCCCTCCACTTT. Protein sequence: CASSLSGASSYNSPLHF. Looking up the rest from reference TRBV5-6 and TRBJ1-6 gives the full variable domain: DAGVTQSPTHLIKTRGQQVTLRCSPKSGHDTVSWYQQALGQGPQFIFQYYEEEERQRGNFPDRFSGHQFPNYSSELNVNALLLGDSALYLCASSLSGASSYNSPLHFGNGTRLTVT.

The V and J genes are TRBV29-1 and TRBJ1-1, with D perhaps matching TRBD1 (6 bases). The germline V gene has CDR1 SQVTM and CDR2 ANQGSEA. This CDR3 is built from 12 residues. Trimming removed 6 bases from V and 5 bases from J, with 13 bases in between. The CDR3 bases are TGCAGCGTGAACAGGGAGAGTACTGAAGCTTTCTTT. This codes for CSVNRESTEAFF.

This chain links TRBV6-5 with TRBJ1-2; D is ambiguous. The CDR3 is made up of 11 amino acids. Trimming removed 4 bases from V and 5 bases from J, with 5 bases in between. Germline V gives CDR1 MNHEY, CDR2 SVGAGI. CDR3 sequence: CASSSVYGYTF. The CDR3 DNA sequence: TGTGCCAGCAGTTCTGTATATGGCTACACCTTC.

This clone ranks as medium-sized (0.01 to 0.1%). The CDR3 protein is CASSQATGEQYF. CDR3 sequence (DNA): TGTGCCAGCAGCCAGGCGACCGGAGAGCAGTACTTC. The chain uses TRBV4-2 and TRBJ2-7, with D unclear. The CDR3 runs to 12 residues. V was pared by 3 bases and J by 7 bases, with 10 bases between. The V gene's germline CDR1 is LGHNA and CDR2 YNFKEQ.

The chain couples TRBV5-4 to TRBJ1-6, with D maybe TRBD1 (5 bases). The CDR3 spans 15 residues. Trimming removed 4 bases at V and 10 bases at J, with 18 bases between. From germline, CDR1 is SGHNT and CDR2 YYREEE (reference sequence). CDR3 loop: CASSTLGGRQSPLHF. The DNA for the CDR3 is TGTGCCAGCAGCACCCTCGGGGGGAGGCAATCACCCCTCCACTTT.

V and J are TRBV25-1 and TRBJ1-3; maybe TRBD1 (5 bases). With 1 base removed from V and 2 bases from J, the gap between germline ends came to 9 bases. Looked up from germline, CDR1 is MGHDK and CDR2 is SYGVNS. The CDR3 spans 15 residues. In DNA, the CDR3 is TGTGCCAGCAGTGAATGGGGGAAGGCTGGAAACACCATATATTTT. As protein: CASSEWGKAGNTIYF.

This chain joins TRBV5-1 and TRBJ2-2; D is undetermined. There are 12 residues in the CDR3. CDR1 and CDR2 (germline): SGHRS, YFSETQ. The V and J ends lost 4 bases and 4 bases respectively, with 5 bases between them. The CDR3 reads CASSISTGELFF. The CDR3 DNA reads as TGCGCCAGCAGCATTTCCACCGGGGAGCTGTTTTTT.

V usage is TRBV30 and J usage is TRBJ2-2; 7 positions match TRBD2. The CDR3 sequence is 15 residues long. CDR1 is GTSNPN, CDR2 SVGIG, per germline (reference sequence). The junction had 8 bases not matched to a gene; V was cut back by 5 bases and J by 2 bases. This CDR3 is CAWGPGLPNTGELFF. As DNA, the CDR3 is TGTGCCTGGGGACCGGGACTACCTAACACCGGGGAGCTGTTTTTT. Full variable domain (rest looked up from reference TRBV30 and TRBJ2-2): SQTIHQWPATLVQPVGSPLSLECTVEGTSNPNLYWYRQAAGRGLQLLFYSVGIGQISSEVPQNLSASRPQDRQFILSSKKLLLSDSGFYLCAWGPGLPNTGELFFGEGSRLTVL.

Remarks on this clone: One junction end disagrees with the germline gene, perhaps due to a read error. V is TRBV9 and J is TRBJ1-1; D may be TRBD1 (5 bases). There are 9 residues in the CDR3. Per the germline V gene, CDR1 is SGDLS and CDR2 is YYNGEE. Here the CDR3 reads CASGAHLVF. The CDR3 DNA is TGTGCCAGCGGGGCTCATCTGGTCTTT.

The count of this clone is one. V and J are TRBV7-2 and TRBJ2-7, with 7 bases matching TRBD1. The junction had 9 bases not matched to a gene; V was cut back by 5 bases and J by 5 bases. Germline loops: CDR1 SGHTA, CDR2 FQGNSA. CDR3 length: 14 amino acids. The CDR3 loop reads CASSPGTENHEQYF. Written as DNA, the CDR3 is TGTGCCAGCAGCCCAGGGACAGAGAACCACGAGCAGTACTTC.

The chain couples TRBV6-1 to TRBJ2-7; D might be TRBD1 or TRBD2, each matching 5 bases. CDR3 length: 13 amino acids. Between the trimmed V and J ends, which lost 6 bases and 2 bases, there was a span of 11 bases. The V gene's germline CDR1 is MNHNS and CDR2 SASEGT. CDR3 sequence reads: CASRGDRAYEQYF. CDR3 sequence (DNA): TGTGCCAGCAGAGGGGACCGGGCCTACGAGCAGTACTTC.

This clone has just a few counts. The rearrangement joins TRBV6-5 to TRBJ2-7; no clear D. V was pared by 2 bases and J by 5 bases, with 13 bases between. The V gene's germline CDR1 is MNHEY and CDR2 SVGAGI. The CDR3 has 14 residues. CDR3 bases: TGTGCCAGCAGTTACGACGTGGGTACCCACGAGCAGTACTTC. Translation gives CASSYDVGTHEQYF.